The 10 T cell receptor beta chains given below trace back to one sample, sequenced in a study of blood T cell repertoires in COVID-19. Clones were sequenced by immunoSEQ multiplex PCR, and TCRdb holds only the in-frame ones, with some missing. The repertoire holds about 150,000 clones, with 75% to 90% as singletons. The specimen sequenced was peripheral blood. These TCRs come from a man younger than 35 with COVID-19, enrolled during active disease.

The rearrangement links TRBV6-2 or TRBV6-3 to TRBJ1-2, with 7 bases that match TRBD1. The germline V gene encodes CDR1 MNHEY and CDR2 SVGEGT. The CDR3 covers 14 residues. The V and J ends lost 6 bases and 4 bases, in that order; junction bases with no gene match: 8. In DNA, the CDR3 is TGTGCCAGCAGCACACAGGGGAACTTCTATGGCTACACCTTC. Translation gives CASSTQGNFYGYTF.

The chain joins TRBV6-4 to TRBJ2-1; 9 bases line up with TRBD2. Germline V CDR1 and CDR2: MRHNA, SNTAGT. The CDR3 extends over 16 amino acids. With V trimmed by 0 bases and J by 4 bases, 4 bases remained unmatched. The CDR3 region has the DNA TGTGCCAGCAGTGACTCGAGTAGCGGGGGATACAATGAGCAGTTCTTC. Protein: CASSDSSSGGYNEQFF.

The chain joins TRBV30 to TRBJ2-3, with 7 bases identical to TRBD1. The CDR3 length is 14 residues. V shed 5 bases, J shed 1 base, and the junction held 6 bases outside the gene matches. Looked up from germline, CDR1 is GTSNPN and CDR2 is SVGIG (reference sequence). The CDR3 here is CAWHRGSRTDTQYF. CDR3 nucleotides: TGTGCCTGGCACAGGGGCAGTCGCACAGATACGCAGTATTTT.

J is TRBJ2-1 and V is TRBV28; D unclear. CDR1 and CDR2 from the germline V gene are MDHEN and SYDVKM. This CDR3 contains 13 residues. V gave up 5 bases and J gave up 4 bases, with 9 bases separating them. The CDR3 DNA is TGTGCCAGCAGTACCGGGTTTTACAATGAGCAGTTCTTC. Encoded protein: CASSTGFYNEQFF.

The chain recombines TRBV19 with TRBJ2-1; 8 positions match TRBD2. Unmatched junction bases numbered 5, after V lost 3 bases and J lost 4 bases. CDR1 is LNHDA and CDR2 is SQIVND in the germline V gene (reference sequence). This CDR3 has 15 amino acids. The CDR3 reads CASSIEAGAYNEQFF. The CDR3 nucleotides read TGTGCCAGTAGTATCGAAGCGGGAGCGTACAATGAGCAGTTCTTC.

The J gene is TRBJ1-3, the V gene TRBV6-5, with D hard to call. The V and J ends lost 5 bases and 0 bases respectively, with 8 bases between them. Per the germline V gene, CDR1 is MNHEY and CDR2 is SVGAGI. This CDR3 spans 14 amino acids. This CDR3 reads CASSLASSGNTIYF. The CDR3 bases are TGTGCCAGCAGTCTAGCCAGCTCTGGAAACACCATATATTTT.

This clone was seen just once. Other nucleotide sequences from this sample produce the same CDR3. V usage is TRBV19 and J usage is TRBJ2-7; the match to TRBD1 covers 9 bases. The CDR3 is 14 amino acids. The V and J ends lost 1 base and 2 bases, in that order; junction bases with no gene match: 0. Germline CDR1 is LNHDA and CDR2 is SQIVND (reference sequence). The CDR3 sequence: CASSIGQGAYEQYF. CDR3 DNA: TGTGCCAGTAGTATAGGACAGGGGGCCTACGAGCAGTACTTC.

The CDR3 reads CASSEQGAGGTLLDNEQFF. The CDR3 DNA is TGTGCCAGCAGTGAACAGGGAGCGGGAGGGACCCTGTTGGACAATGAGCAGTTCTTC. The genes are TRBV2 and TRBJ2-1; 10 bases fit TRBD2. The germline V gene has CDR1 SNHLY and CDR2 FYNNEI. V trimming: 2 bases; J trimming: 5 bases; junction bases outside the gene matches: 15. This CDR3 is built from 19 residues.

In DNA form, the CDR3 reads TGTGCCAGCAGTTTATTCCACCCCCCGGGAGGGCCATACAATGAGCAGTTCTTC. Translating it yields CASSLFHPPGGPYNEQFF. The V call is TRBV27, the J call TRBJ2-1, with 8 bases lining up with TRBD2. Germline CDR1 MNHEY, CDR2 SMNVEV (reference sequence). The J segment lost 4 bases and the V segment lost 1 base, leaving 12 bases of the junction unmatched. The CDR3 extends over 18 amino acids.

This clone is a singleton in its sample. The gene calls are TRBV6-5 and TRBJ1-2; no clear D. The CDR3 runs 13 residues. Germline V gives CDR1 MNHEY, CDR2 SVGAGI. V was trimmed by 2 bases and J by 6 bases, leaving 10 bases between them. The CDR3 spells CASSYGGNNGYTF. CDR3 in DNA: TGTGCCAGCAGTTACGGAGGGAATAATGGCTACACCTTC.